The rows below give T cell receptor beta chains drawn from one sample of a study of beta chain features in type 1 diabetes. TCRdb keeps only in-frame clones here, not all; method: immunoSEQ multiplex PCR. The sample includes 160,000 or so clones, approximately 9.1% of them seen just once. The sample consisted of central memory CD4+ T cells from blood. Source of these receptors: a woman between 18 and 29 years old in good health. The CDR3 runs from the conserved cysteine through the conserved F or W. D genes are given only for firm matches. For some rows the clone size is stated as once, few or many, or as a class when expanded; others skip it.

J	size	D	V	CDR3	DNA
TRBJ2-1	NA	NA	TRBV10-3	CASSGGGRGRRNEQFF	TGTGCCAGCAGTGGGGGAGGGCGGGGGCGACGGAATGAGCAGTTCTTC
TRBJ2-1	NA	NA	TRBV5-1	CASSVEGAGSYNEQFF	TGCGCCAGCAGCGTGGAGGGCGCGGGCTCCTACAATGAGCAGTTCTTC
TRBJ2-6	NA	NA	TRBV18	CASSPQQGSESGANVLTF	TGTGCCAGCTCACCCCAACAGGGTTCGGAGTCTGGGGCCAACGTCCTGACTTTC
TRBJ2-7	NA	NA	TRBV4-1	CASSQGPTGTSSYEQYF	TGCGCCAGCAGCCAAGGCCCTACCGGGACATCTTCCTACGAGCAGTACTTC
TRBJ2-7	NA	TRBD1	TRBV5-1	CASSGGTGGYEQYF	TGCGCCAGCAGCGGAGGGACAGGGGGGTACGAGCAGTACTTC
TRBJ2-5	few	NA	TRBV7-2	CASSPSETQYF	TGTGCCAGCAGCCCTTCAGAGACCCAGTACTTC
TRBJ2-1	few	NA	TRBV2	CASRRGEQFF	TGTGCCAGCAGAAGGGGAGAGCAGTTCTTC
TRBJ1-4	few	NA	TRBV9	CASSVIPGAQEKLFF	TGTGCCAGCAGCGTCATTCCAGGGGCGCAAGAAAAACTGTTTTTT
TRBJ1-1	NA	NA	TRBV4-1	CASSQDWDSEAFF	TGCGCCAGCAGCCAAGATTGGGACTCCGAAGCTTTCTTT
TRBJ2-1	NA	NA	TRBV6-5	CASSSNLALLTGQFF	TGTGCCAGCAGTTCCAACTTAGCTCTTCTAACAGGGCAGTTCTTC
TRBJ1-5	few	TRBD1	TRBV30	CAWSGQGDNQPQHF	TGTGCCTGGAGCGGGCAGGGGGACAATCAGCCCCAGCATTTT
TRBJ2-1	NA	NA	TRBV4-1	CASSQPGSYSYNEQFF	TGCGCCAGCAGCCAACCAGGCAGCTACTCCTACAATGAGCAGTTCTTC
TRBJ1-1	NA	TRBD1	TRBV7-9	CASSFDRGQTFF	TGTGCCAGCAGCTTCGACAGGGGGCAAACTTTCTTT
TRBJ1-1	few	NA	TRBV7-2	CASSPGQGSEAFF	TGTGCCAGCAGCCCAGGGCAGGGGAGTGAAGCTTTCTTT
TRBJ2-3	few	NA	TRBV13	CASSPGLPGTDTQYF	TGTGCCAGCAGCCCCGGTTTGCCGGGCACAGATACGCAGTATTTT
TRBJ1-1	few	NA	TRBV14	CASSQVAGSSTEAFF	TGTGCCAGCAGCCAAGTCGCAGGGTCGAGCACTGAAGCTTTCTTT
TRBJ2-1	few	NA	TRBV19	CASSHPGAGGNNEQFF	TGTGCCAGTAGCCACCCCGGGGCAGGGGGGAACAATGAGCAGTTCTTC
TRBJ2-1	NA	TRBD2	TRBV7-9	CASSFWTSGVNEQFF	TGTGCCAGCAGCTTTTGGACTAGCGGCGTCAATGAGCAGTTCTTC
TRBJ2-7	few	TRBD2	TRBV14	CASSRGTGGYEQYF	TGTGCCAGCAGCCGAGGGACGGGGGGCTACGAGCAGTACTTC
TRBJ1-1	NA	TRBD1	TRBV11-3	CASSLDQGGSFMNTEAFF	TGTGCCAGCAGCTTAGATCAGGGGGGCAGCTTCATGAACACTGAAGCTTTCTTT